The clone carrying this T cell receptor beta chain turned up a few times. No antigen is known for it. This record belongs to a study of T cell repertoires in cytomegalovirus infection. Study-level information: The public TCR beta signatures pointed to both CMV infection and matching HLA type.

Germline V CDR1 and CDR2: MNHNY, SVGAGI (reference sequence). The CDR3 runs to 12 residues. The germline V and J ends were trimmed by 6 bases and 4 bases, with 10 bases remaining between them. Points from the study as a whole: HLA-C-restricted CMV-specific TCR beta clonotypes prevailed in the ex vivo response.

TCRdb reanalysed the reads using MiXCR and keeps one entry per CDR3 protein. The sample has about 400,000 distinct CDR3 sequences; roughly 18% are singletons. The clonotype originates from a human donor in good health (CMV status not recorded). Some clones in this sample may be carry-over from other donors' samples. Sample: PBMCs. This chain uses TRBV6-6 with TRBJ2-7; no firm D call. CDR3 region: CASSKTEYEQYF. DNA for the CDR3: TGTGCCAGCAGCAAGACTGAATACGAGCAGTACTTC.